The sequence of this T cell receptor (beta chain) was determined in a study of Ad26.COV2.S vaccination and SARS-CoV-2 variants. Documented treatment: some 20 received Ad26.COV2.S at low or high dose, single or two shots; a few received placebo; per-sample allocation not given. Specimen acquisition occurred on day 63 following the initial vaccine or placebo injection. This table comes from immunoSEQ multiplex PCR, and its TCRdb copy is limited to in-frame clones, with some not included. The repertoire holds hundreds of thousands of clones, with around 90% as singletons. The TCR was taken from a person between 18 and 59 years old who received the Ad26.COV2.S COVID-19 vaccine or a placebo. The sample in question was peripheral blood, obtained in a trial of Ad26.COV2.S vaccine versus placebo.

CDR3 in DNA: TGTGCCAGCAGCTTAGATCGGGACAGCAAAAACATTCAGTACTTC. This codes for CASSLDRDSKNIQYF. The gene calls are TRBV11-2 and TRBJ2-4, with 7 bases that match TRBD1. The germline gives CDR1 SGHAT, CDR2 FQNNGV. This CDR3 is built from 15 residues. J was trimmed by 3 bases and V by 0 bases; bases with no gene match: 2.